Sequencing of this TCR beta chain was carried out in a study of blood T cell repertoires in COVID-19. Study in general: COVID-19 samples collected from the United States, Italy and Spain covered acute and convalescent phases. In each case, the material was cDNA or gDNA derived from T cells, B-cell-depleted T cells, or PBMCs.

The CDR3 covers 18 residues. Germline V CDR1 and CDR2: SGHKS, YYEKEE (reference sequence). V lost 4 bases and J lost 4; bases outside the gene matches: 17. Original processing methods: Estimated nucleated cell counts came from reference gene primer amplification. Here immunoSEQ multiplex PCR was the method, and the copy in TCRdb shows in-frame clones only, minus some. That table is the source of V, J and clone size, and D and trimming were worked out from the DNA. Of about 230,000 clones listed, around 80% are singletons. The chain combines TRBV5-5 with TRBJ2-1; TRBD2 agrees at 7 bases. The sequence was collected from an elderly woman with active or convalescent COVID-19. Sequenced sample: peripheral blood. CDR3 bases: TGTGCCAGCAGCGTCGACGGAAGAGCGGGGCGCGGATACAATGAGCAGTTCTTC. This gives the protein CASSVDGRAGRGYNEQFF.